This T cell receptor beta chain was identified in a study of cytomegalovirus exposure and HLA in healthy donors. PCR amplification relied on 60 Vbeta primers (plus 13 Jbeta primers). The method was immunoSEQ multiplex PCR; TCRdb's version includes in-frame clones alone and lacks a portion of them. The sample contains roughly 140,000 clones, nearly 85% of which appear only once. All the people who gave samples were healthy bone marrow donors. Likely unrecorded immune exposures existed in these nominally healthy donors. With 2 bases removed from V and 4 bases from J, the gap between germline ends came to 14 bases. Germline values: CDR1 MGHRA, CDR2 YSYEKL. There are 16 residues in the CDR3. This clone was recorded a few times.

Input material: PBMCs. The sequence came from a male donor in good health and CMV-seronegative. The genes are TRBV4-1 and TRBJ1-4, with a possible D match to TRBD1 (6 bases). The CDR3, as DNA: TGCGCCAGCAGCCAAAGGGAGGGGGACCGTAATGAAAAACTGTTTTTT. Residues: CASSQREGDRNEKLFF.